Below are 3 T cell receptor beta chains sequenced from a single sample in a study of early T cells in non-severe SARS-CoV-2 infection. TCRdb processed the 5' RACE reads anew with MiXCR; each CDR3 protein has one entry. The table lists around 30,000 distinct CDR3 sequences, 5.7% of them singletons. The specimen sequenced was whole blood. Receptors were obtained from an adult who was a healthcare worker with PCR-confirmed SARS-CoV-2 infection or an uninfected control (not recorded which).

This clonotype was seen at least ten times. The rearrangement uses TRBV9 and TRBJ2-7, with unresolved D. CDR1 is SGDLS and CDR2 is YYNGEE in the germline V gene. The CDR3 extends over 14 amino acids. V was shortened by 2 bases and J by 0 bases, with 9 bases between the two germline ends. CDR3 DNA: TGTGCCAGCAGCGTCGGCAGCACCTCCTACGAGCAGTACTTC. It encodes CASSVGSTSYEQYF.

This clonotype was detected ten times or more. This sequence joins TRBV20-1 and TRBJ2-7, with TRBD1 matching 9 bases. The CDR3 is 14 residues long. After removal of 6 bases from V and 2 bases from J, the junction contained 8 bases not matched to a gene. From germline, CDR1 is DFQATT and CDR2 SNEGSKA (reference sequence). CDR3 DNA sequence: TGCAGTGCCTCCCCGGGACAGGGCCCCTACGAGCAGTACTTC. Protein sequence: CSASPGQGPYEQYF.

The chain's CDR3 is CASSPPLARHEQYF. The DNA of the CDR3 is TGTGCCAGCAGCCCCCCATTGGCACGTCACGAGCAGTACTTC. The rearrangement joins TRBV7-6 to TRBJ2-7; D not resolved. Looked up from germline, CDR1 is SGHVS and CDR2 is FNYEAQ. Trimming cost V 5 bases and J 5 bases, with 16 bases left between them. The CDR3 has 14 residues.